A single sample gave rise to the 15 T cell receptor beta chains below, sequenced in a study of response to subunit inactivated influenza vaccine. TCRdb independently ran MiXCR on the RT-PCR reads; one entry per CDR3 protein. This sample has 650,000 to 800,000 distinct CDR3 sequences; approximately 18% occur once, and the top ten carry roughly 11%. The sequencing used PBMCs from blood, collected 5 to 6 days after vaccination. The receptors shown here come from a man aged 45 to 65 who received an inactivated influenza vaccine.

The sample holds many counts of this clonotype. One end of the junction is discordant with germline, which a read error may explain. The genes are TRBV7-7 and TRBJ2-2; either TRBD1 or TRBD2 may supply D (7 bases each). Germline V gene data show CDR1 as SSHAT and CDR2 as FNYEAQ (reference sequence). The CDR3 consists of 15 residues. This chain's CDR3 is CASSGAAGGSGELFF. CDR3 nucleotides: TGTGCTAGCAGCGGGGCCGCAGGGGGTTCCGGGGAGCTGTTTTTT.

This clonotype turned up a few times. The rearrangement uses TRBV12-3 or TRBV12-4 and TRBJ2-7; 15 positions match TRBD2. V lost 5 bases, J lost 6 bases, and 14 bases stayed unmatched. CDR3 length: 18 residues. CDR3 bases: TGTGCCAGCAGTATGGGACTAGCGGGAGGCTCTCTACCGGGCGAGCAGTACTTC. Protein sequence: CASSMGLAGGSLPGEQYF.

This clonotype occurred many times. The chain has TRBV12-3 or TRBV12-4 and TRBJ2-5, with 10 bases aligning to TRBD1. J was trimmed by 5 bases and V by 6 bases; bases with no gene match: 6. The CDR3 is 14 residues long. CDR3 residues: CASRATGGMETQYF. Written as DNA, the CDR3 is TGTGCCAGCAGGGCGACAGGGGGCATGGAGACCCAGTACTTC.

The J gene is TRBJ2-7, the V gene TRBV29-1; D uncertain. Germline V gene sequence: CDR1 SQVTM, CDR2 ANQGSEA. This CDR3 is 11 amino acids long. V was shortened by 1 base and J by 6 bases, with 7 bases between the two germline ends. The CDR3 DNA follows: TGCAGCGTTGAAGGTAGTAGCGAGCAGTACTTC. As protein: CSVEGSSEQYF.

With regard to this clonotype: A much larger clone lies one base from this, so it may be a read error. The V call is TRBV9, the J call TRBJ2-3; D possibly uses TRBD1 or TRBD2 (7 bases each). This CDR3 is 15 amino acids long. CDR1 SGDLS and CDR2 YYNGEE come from the germline V gene. The CDR3 sequence is CASSQGQGGLSVQNF. The CDR3 DNA is TGTGCCAGCAGCCAGGGTCAGGGGGGACTATCCGTGCAGAATTTT. Drawing the rest from reference TRBV9 and TRBJ2-3, the complete variable domain is DSGVTQTPKHLITATGQRVTLRCSPRSGDLSVYWYQQSLDQGLQFLIQYYNGEERAKGNILERFSAQQFPDLHSELNLSSLELGDSALYFCASSQGQGGLSVQNFGPGTRLTVL.

V and J are TRBV7-3 and TRBJ2-3; 10 bases fit TRBD2. With V trimmed by 5 bases and J by 2 bases, 7 bases remained unmatched. Germline values: CDR1 SGHTA, CDR2 FQGTGA. CDR3 length: 16 amino acids. CDR3 sequence reads: CASSPRTSGDTDTQYF. CDR3 DNA: TGTGCCAGCAGCCCGCGGACTAGCGGAGACACAGATACGCAGTATTTT.

This clonotype appeared a few times. The chain has TRBV27 and TRBJ2-7, with 9 bases that match TRBD1. The V gene's germline CDR1 is MNHEY and CDR2 SMNVEV (reference sequence). The V and J ends lost 10 bases and 0 bases, in that order; junction bases with no gene match: 7. The CDR3 spans 14 residues. CDR3 region: CAIKTTGGSYEQYF. The CDR3 DNA is TGTGCCATTAAAACGACAGGGGGCTCCTACGAGCAGTACTTC.

This clonotype showed up just a few times. The genes are TRBV20-1 and TRBJ2-5, with 8 bases matching TRBD2. J lost 4 bases, V lost 3 bases, and 10 bases had no gene match. Germline CDR1 DFQATT, CDR2 SNEGSKA (reference sequence). The CDR3 is 15 amino acids. CDR3 loop: CSASGVAGRGETQYF. The CDR3 DNA reads as TGCAGTGCTAGCGGGGTAGCGGGACGAGGAGAGACCCAGTACTTC.

The J gene is TRBJ2-3, the V gene TRBV13; a possible D gene is TRBD1 (5 bases). The CDR3 is 16 amino acids. Deletions cut 3 bases from V and 2 bases from J, with 15 bases between. Germline lookup yields CDR1 PRHDT and CDR2 FYEKMQ (reference sequence). For the CDR3, the DNA is TGTGCCAGCAGCTTGAGCATTCAGGGATTCACAGATACGCAGTATTTT. It codes for CASSLSIQGFTDTQYF.

This clonotype has ten or more counts. The V gene is TRBV7-9, the J gene TRBJ2-1; unclear D gene. The CDR3 length is 15 residues. V lost 1 base and J 0 bases, leaving 7 bases between the germline ends. Per the germline V gene, CDR1 is SEHNR and CDR2 is FQNEAQ (reference sequence). CDR3 sequence: CASSLGVGSYNEQFF. The CDR3 nucleotides are TGTGCCAGCAGCTTAGGGGTTGGCTCCTACAATGAGCAGTTCTTC.

The J gene is TRBJ2-3, the V gene TRBV11-2; the match to TRBD2 covers 8 bases. The germline gives CDR1 SGHAT, CDR2 FQNNGV. This CDR3 is built from 17 residues. Trimming took 5 bases from V and 4 from J; bases not matched to a gene: 14. For the CDR3, the DNA is TGTGCCAGCAGCCCGCCCCTCCGGCGGGGGGCCCCAGATACGCAGTATTTT. Translating it yields CASSPPLRRGAPDTQYF.

This rearrangement joins TRBV4-2 to TRBJ2-3; no firm D call. Trimming left V 1 base short and J 3 bases short, with 8 bases between. The CDR3 spans 14 residues. Germline V gives CDR1 LGHNA, CDR2 YNFKEQ. The CDR3 protein is CASSQVLLTDTQYF. Here the CDR3 DNA reads TGTGCCAGCAGCCAAGTCTTACTAACAGATACGCAGTATTTT.

The chain recombines TRBV20-1 with TRBJ2-3, with D hard to call. The CDR3 loop spans 14 amino acids. V was trimmed by 0 bases and J by 2 bases, leaving 9 bases between them. Germline V gene data show CDR1 as DFQATT and CDR2 as SNEGSKA (reference sequence). The CDR3 sequence: CSARDGEFTDTQYF. As DNA, the CDR3 is TGCAGTGCTAGAGATGGGGAATTCACAGATACGCAGTATTTT.

The J gene is TRBJ1-2, the V gene TRBV12-3 or TRBV12-4; 7 nucleotides match TRBD1. The length of the CDR3 is 14 residues. Losses at the gene ends were 2 bases for V and 8 bases for J; bases not matched to a gene: 8. CDR3 nucleotide sequence: TGTGCCAGCAGTTTATCCCGACAGGGATACGGCTACACCTTC. Encoded protein: CASSLSRQGYGYTF.

In this sample, this clonotype turned up many times. The chain recombines TRBV29-1 with TRBJ2-2; D might be TRBD2 (5 bases). The germline V and J ends were trimmed by 7 bases and 1 base, with 16 bases remaining between them. From germline, CDR1 is SQVTM and CDR2 ANQGSEA. The CDR3 runs to 15 residues. The CDR3 reads CSALPEGRNTGELFF. The DNA of the CDR3 is TGCAGCGCCCTCCCTGAGGGCAGGAACACCGGGGAGCTGTTTTTT.